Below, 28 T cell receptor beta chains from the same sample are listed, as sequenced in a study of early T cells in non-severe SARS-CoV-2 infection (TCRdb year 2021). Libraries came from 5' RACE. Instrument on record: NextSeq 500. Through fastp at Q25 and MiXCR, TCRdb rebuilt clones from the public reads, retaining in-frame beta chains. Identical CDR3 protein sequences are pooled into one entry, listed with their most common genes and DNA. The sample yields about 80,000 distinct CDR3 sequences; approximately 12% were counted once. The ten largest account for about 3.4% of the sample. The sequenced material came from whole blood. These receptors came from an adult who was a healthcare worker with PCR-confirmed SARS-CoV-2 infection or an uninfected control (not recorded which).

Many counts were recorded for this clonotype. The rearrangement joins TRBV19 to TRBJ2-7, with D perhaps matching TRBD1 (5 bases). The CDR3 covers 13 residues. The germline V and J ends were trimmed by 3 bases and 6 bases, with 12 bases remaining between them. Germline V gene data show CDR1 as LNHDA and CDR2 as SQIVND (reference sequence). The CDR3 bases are TGTGCCAGTAGTATTCGAAGGGGAATCGAGCAGTACTTC. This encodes CASSIRRGIEQYF.

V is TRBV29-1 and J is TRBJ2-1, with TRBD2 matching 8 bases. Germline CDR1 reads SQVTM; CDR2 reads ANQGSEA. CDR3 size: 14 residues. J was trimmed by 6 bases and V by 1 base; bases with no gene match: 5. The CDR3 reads CSVEGSGIVNEQFF. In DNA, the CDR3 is TGCAGCGTTGAAGGTAGCGGGATTGTCAATGAGCAGTTCTTC.

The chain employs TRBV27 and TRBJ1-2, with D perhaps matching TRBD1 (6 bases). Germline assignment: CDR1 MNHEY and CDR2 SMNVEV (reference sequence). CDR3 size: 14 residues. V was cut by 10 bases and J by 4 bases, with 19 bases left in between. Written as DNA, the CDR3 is TGTGCCACCAGGTTGGCAGGGGCAAGCTATGGCTACACCTTC. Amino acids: CATRLAGASYGYTF.

CDR3 loop: CASSQGQVGGYYGYTF. In DNA, the CDR3 is TGTGCCAGCAGCCAAGGACAGGTTGGGGGTTATTATGGCTACACCTTC. The V gene is TRBV5-4, the J gene TRBJ1-2; 7 bases are shared with TRBD1. The length of the CDR3 is 16 residues. Germline-derived CDR1 and CDR2 are SGHNT and YYREEE (reference sequence). Trimming removed 4 bases from V and 5 bases from J; junction bases left unmatched: 14. The whole variable domain, remainder taken from reference TRBV5-4 and TRBJ1-2, is ETGVTQSPTHLIKTRGQQVTLRCSSQSGHNTVSWYQQALGQGPQFIFQYYREEENGRGNFPPRFSGLQFPNYSSELNVNALELDDSALYLCASSQGQVGGYYGYTFGSGTRLTVV.

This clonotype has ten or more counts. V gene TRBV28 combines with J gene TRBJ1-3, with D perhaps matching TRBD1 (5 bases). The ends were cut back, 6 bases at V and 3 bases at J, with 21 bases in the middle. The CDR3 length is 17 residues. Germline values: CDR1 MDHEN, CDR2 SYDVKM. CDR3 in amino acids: CASRYGGPGTNGNTIYF. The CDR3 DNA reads TGTGCCAGCAGATACGGAGGGCCAGGGACCAATGGAAACACCATATATTTT.

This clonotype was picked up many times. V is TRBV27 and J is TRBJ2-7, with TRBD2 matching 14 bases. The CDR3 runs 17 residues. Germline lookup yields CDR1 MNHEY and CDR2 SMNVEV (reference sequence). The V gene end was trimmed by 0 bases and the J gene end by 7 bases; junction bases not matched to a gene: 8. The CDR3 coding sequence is TGTGCCAGCAGTTTATCGTGGACTAGCGGGAGGACGGGTGAGCAGTACTTC. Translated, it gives CASSLSWTSGRTGEQYF.

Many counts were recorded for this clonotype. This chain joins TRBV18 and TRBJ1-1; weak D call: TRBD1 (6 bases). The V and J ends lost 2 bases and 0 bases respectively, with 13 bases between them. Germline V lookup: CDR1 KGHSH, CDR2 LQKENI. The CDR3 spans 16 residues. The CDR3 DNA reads TGTGCCAGCTCACCAAACACAGGGAGTTTGAACACTGAAGCTTTCTTT. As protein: CASSPNTGSLNTEAFF.

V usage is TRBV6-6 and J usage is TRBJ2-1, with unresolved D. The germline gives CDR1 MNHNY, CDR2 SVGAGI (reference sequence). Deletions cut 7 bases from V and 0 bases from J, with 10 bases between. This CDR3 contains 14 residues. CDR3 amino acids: CASTRAGSYNEQFF. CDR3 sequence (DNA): TGTGCCAGCACTCGGGCCGGCTCCTACAATGAGCAGTTCTTC.

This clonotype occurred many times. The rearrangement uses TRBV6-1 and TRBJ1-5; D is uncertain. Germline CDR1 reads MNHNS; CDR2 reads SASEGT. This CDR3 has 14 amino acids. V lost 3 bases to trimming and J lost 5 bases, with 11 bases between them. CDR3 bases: TGTGCCAGCAGTGAGTCGGCGTTATATCAGCCCCAGCATTTT. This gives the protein CASSESALYQPQHF.

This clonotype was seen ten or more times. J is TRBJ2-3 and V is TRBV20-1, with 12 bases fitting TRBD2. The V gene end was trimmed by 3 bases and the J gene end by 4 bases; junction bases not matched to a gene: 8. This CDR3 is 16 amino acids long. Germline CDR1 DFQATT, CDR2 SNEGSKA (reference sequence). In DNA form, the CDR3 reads TGCAGTGCTAGGAGCCCCGCTAGCGGGAGGGCAGATACGCAGTATTTT. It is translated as CSARSPASGRADTQYF.

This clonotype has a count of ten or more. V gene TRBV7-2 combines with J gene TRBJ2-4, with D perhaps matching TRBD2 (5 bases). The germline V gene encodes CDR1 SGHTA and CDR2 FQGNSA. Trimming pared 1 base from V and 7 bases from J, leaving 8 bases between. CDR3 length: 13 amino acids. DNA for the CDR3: TGTGCCAGCAGCTTAGAGCGGTGGAACATTCAGTACTTC. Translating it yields CASSLERWNIQYF.

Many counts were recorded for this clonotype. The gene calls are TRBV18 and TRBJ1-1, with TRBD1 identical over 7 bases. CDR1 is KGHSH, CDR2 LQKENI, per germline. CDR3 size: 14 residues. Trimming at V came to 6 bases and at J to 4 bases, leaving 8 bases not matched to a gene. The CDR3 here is CASSRQGAGTEAFF. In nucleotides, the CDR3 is TGTGCCAGCTCGCGACAGGGCGCGGGCACTGAAGCTTTCTTT. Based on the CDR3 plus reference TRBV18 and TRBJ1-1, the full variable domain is NAGVMQNPRHLVRRRGQEARLRCSPMKGHSHVYWYRQLPEEGLKFMVYLQKENIIDESGMPKERFSAEFPKEGPSILRIQQVVRGDSAAYFCASSRQGAGTEAFFGQGTRLTVV.

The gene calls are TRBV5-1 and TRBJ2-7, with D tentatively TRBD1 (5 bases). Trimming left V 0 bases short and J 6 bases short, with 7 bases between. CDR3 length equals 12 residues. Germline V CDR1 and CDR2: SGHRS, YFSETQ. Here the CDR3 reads CASSLAQGEQYF. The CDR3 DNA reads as TGCGCCAGCAGCTTGGCCCAGGGCGAGCAGTACTTC.

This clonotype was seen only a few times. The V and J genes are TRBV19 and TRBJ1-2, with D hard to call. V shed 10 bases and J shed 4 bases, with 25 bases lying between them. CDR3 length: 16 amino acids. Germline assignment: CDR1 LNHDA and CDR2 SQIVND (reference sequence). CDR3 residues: CATLPGPTARGYGYTF. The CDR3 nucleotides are TGTGCCACCCTACCCGGGCCAACAGCCCGGGGCTATGGCTACACCTTC.

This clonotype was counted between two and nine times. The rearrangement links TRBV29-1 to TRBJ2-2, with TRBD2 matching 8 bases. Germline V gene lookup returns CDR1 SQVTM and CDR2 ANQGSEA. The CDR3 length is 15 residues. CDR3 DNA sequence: TGCACCGAACCGGCGGGGACTAGTGAGGCCGGGGAGCTGTTTTTT. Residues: CTEPAGTSEAGELFF.

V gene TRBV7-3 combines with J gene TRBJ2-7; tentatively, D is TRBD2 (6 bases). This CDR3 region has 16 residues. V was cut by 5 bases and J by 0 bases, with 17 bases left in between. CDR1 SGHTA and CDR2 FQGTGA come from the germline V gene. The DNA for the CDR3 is TGTGCCAGCAGCGTACAGGCGGGGAGCTCCTCCTACGAGCAGTACTTC. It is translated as CASSVQAGSSSYEQYF.

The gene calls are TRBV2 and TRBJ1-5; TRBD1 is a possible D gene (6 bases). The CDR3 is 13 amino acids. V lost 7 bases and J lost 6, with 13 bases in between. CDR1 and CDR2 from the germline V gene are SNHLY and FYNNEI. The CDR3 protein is CASTGPGVQPQHF. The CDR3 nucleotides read TGTGCCAGCACGGGTCCAGGGGTTCAGCCCCAGCATTTT.

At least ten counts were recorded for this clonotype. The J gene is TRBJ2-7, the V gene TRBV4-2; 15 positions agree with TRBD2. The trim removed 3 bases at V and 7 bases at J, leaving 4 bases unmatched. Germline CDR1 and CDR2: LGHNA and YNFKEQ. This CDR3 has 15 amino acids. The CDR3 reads CASSHPGLAGGEQYF. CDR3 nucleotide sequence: TGTGCCAGCAGCCACCCGGGACTAGCGGGGGGAGAGCAGTACTTC.

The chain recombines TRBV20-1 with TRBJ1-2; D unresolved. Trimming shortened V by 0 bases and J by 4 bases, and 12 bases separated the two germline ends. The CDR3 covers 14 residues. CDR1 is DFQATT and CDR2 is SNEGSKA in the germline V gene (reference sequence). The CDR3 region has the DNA TGCAGTGCTAGAGATGGGAGTGCGGCCTATGGCTACACCTTC. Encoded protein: CSARDGSAAYGYTF.

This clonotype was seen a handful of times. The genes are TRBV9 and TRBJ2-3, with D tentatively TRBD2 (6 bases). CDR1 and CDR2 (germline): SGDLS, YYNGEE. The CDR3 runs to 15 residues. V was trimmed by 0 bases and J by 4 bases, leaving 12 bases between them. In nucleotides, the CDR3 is TGTGCCAGCAGCGTAGGGGACTTGCACTCAGATACGCAGTATTTT. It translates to CASSVGDLHSDTQYF.

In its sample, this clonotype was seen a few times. CDR3 in DNA: TGCAGTGCTAGAGATGGGGGGGCCCCGAAAGAGCAGTACTTC. Its protein is CSARDGGAPKEQYF. The chain carries TRBV20-1 and TRBJ2-7; a weak D match, TRBD2 (7 bases). This CDR3 region has 14 residues. Trimming left V 0 bases short and J 7 bases short, with 16 bases between. Per germline, CDR1 DFQATT and CDR2 SNEGSKA (reference sequence).

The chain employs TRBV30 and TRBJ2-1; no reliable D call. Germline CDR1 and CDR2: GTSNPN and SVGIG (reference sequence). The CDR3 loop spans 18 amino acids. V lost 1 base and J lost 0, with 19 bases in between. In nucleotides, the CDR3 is TGTGCCTGGAGTGGGGGATCGGCGGCCTCAAGCTCCTACAATGAGCAGTTCTTC. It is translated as CAWSGGSAASSSYNEQFF.

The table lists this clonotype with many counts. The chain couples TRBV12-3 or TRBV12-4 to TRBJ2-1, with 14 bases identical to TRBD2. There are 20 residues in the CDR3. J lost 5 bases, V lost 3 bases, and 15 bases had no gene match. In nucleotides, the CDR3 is TGTGCCAGCAGTTTTAGAGGACTAGCGGGAGGCCAAAGGCCCAACAATGAGCAGTTCTTC. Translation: CASSFRGLAGGQRPNNEQFF.

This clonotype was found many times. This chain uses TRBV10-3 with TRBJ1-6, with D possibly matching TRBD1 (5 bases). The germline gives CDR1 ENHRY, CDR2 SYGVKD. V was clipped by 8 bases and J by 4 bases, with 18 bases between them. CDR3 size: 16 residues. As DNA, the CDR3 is TGTGCCATCGCCTCGGGGGTCGAGGGATATAATTCACCCCTCCACTTT. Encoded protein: CAIASGVEGYNSPLHF.

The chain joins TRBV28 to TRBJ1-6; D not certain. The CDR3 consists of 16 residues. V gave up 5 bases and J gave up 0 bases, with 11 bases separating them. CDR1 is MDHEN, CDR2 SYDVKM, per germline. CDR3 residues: CASSPLGSSYNSPLHF. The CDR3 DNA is TGTGCCAGCAGTCCCCTAGGGAGCTCCTATAATTCACCCCTCCACTTT.

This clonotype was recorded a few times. Here the CDR3 reads CSAQVNSDTQYF. The CDR3 DNA reads TGCAGTGCCCAGGTTAACTCAGATACGCAGTATTTT. This chain connects TRBV20-1 to TRBJ2-3; D remains ambiguous. V gave up 6 bases and J gave up 4 bases, with 11 bases separating them. The CDR3 is 12 amino acids. The germline V gene encodes CDR1 DFQATT and CDR2 SNEGSKA (reference sequence).

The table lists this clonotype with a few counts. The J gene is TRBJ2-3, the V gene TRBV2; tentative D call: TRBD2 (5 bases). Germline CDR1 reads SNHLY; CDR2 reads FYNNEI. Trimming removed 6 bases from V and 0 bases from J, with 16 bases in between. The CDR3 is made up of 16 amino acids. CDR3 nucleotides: TGTGCCAGCAGAGTGATGCTAGCCGCTAGCACAGATACGCAGTATTTT. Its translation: CASRVMLAASTDTQYF. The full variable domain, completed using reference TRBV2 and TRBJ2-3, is EPEVTQTPSHQVTQMGQEVILRCVPISNHLYFYWYRQILGQKVEFLVSFYNNEISEKSEIFDDQFSVERPDGSNFTLKIRSTKLEDSAMYFCASRVMLAASTDTQYFGPGTRLTVL.

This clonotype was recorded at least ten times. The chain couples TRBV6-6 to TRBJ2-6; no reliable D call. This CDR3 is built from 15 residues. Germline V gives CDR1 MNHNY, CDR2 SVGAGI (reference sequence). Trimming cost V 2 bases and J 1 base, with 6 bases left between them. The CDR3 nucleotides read TGTGCCAGCAGTTACGTGATTTCTGGGGCCAACGTCCTGACTTTC. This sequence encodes CASSYVISGANVLTF.